Listed below are T cell receptor beta chains from one sample, sequenced in a study of T cells after yellow fever vaccination. TCRdb fed the 5' RACE reads into MiXCR, producing one record per CDR3 protein. This sample yields 300,000 to 350,000 distinct CDR3 sequences, of which 3% to 4.5% are seen a single time; roughly 26% belongs to the top ten. The starting material was PBMCs, obtained 5 days after the yellow fever booster vaccination. The receptors here all came from a man aged 18 to 30 who received the YFV17D yellow fever vaccine. The CDR3 runs from the conserved cysteine through the conserved F or W. A D gene is named only where the DNA matches it firmly. Expanded clones are given a class, and other clones once, few, many or no size at all.

v_call,clone_size,j_call,d_call,cdr3_nt,cdr3_aa
TRBV7-9,NA,TRBJ1-2,NA,TGTGCCAGCAGCTTAGTCCAGGATGGCTACACCTTC,CASSLVQDGYTF
TRBV3-1,many,TRBJ1-1,NA,TGTGCCAGCAGCCCTTTTTTGGACACGAACACTGAAGCTTTCTTT,CASSPFLDTNTEAFF
TRBV5-1,many,TRBJ1-1,TRBD1,TGCGCCAGCAGCGGAGACAGGGGGGACACTGAAGCTTTCTTT,CASSGDRGDTEAFF
TRBV7-2,few,TRBJ1-1,NA,TGTGCCAGCAGCTTAACCATAGACAGGACATGGGGAGCTTTCTTT,CASSLTIDRTWGAFF
TRBV5-1,many,TRBJ2-5,NA,TGCGCCAGCAGCTGGTCCTACTGGGAGACCCAGTACTTC,CASSWSYWETQYF
TRBV11-3,NA,TRBJ2-1,NA,TGTGCCAGCAGCCCGGGCGCCCGAACCTACAATGAGCAGTTCTTC,CASSPGARTYNEQFF
TRBV7-3,many,TRBJ2-2,NA,TGTGCCAGCAGCCCCCTGCCCGCCGGCACCGGGGAGCTGTTTTTT,CASSPLPAGTGELFF
TRBV27,many,TRBJ1-5,NA,TGTGCCAGCAGTCTCAGGGGACGCAATCAGCCCCAGCATTTT,CASSLRGRNQPQHF
TRBV7-8,NA,TRBJ1-1,NA,TGTGCCAGCAGCTTACATCGGGCAGTGAGCACTGAAGCTTTCTTT,CASSLHRAVSTEAFF
TRBV10-3,few,TRBJ2-3,TRBD2,TGTGCCATCAGCTCGGGACTAGCGGGGGTCACAGATACGCAGTATTTT,CAISSGLAGVTDTQYF
TRBV7-8,few,TRBJ1-5,NA,TGTGCCAGCAGCTCTCCCCCGGGACGACAATATAGCAATCAGCCCCAGCATTTT,CASSSPPGRQYSNQPQHF
TRBV6-5,few,TRBJ1-4,NA,TGTGCCAGCAGCCCGCTAGCAACTAATGAAAAACTGTTTTTT,CASSPLATNEKLFF
TRBV2,NA,TRBJ1-6,TRBD1,TGTGCCAGCAGTAAGGGACAGGGTACAACACCCCTCCACTTT,CASSKGQGTTPLHF
TRBV2,NA,TRBJ1-2,NA,TGTGCCAGCAGTGAGAACGCCTATGGCTACACCTTC,CASSENAYGYTF
TRBV2,NA,TRBJ2-3,TRBD2,TGTGCCAGCAGTGGGACTAGCGGGGCCGAAGATACGCAGTATTTT,CASSGTSGAEDTQYF
TRBV5-1,many,TRBJ2-3,NA,TGCGCCAGCAGCTTGGCGGCGGGCGGAGATACGCAGTATTTT,CASSLAAGGDTQYF
TRBV20-1,few,TRBJ2-5,NA,TGCAGTGCTCCCCTAGAGACCCAGTACTTC,CSAPLETQYF
TRBV4-1,many,TRBJ2-3,TRBD1,TGCGCCAGCAGCCCCCGACAGGGGCCCACAGATACGCAGTATTTT,CASSPRQGPTDTQYF
TRBV5-8,many,TRBJ2-3,NA,TGTGCCAGCAACCGCGGAGACCACGGGGCAGATACGCAGTATTTT,CASNRGDHGADTQYF
TRBV5-1,NA,TRBJ2-5,NA,TGCGCCAGCAGCGCGGCGGAGGGAGGACAAGAGACCCAGTACTTC,CASSAAEGGQETQYF
TRBV9,few,TRBJ2-3,NA,TGTGCCAGCAGCTTACGGTGGGGGGACTTCAAGCCGGGCGGCACAGATACGCAGTATTTT,CASSLRWGDFKPGGTDTQYF
TRBV7-9,few,TRBJ2-1,NA,TGTGCCAGCAGCAATTGGAGGAATGAGCAGTTCTTC,CASSNWRNEQFF
TRBV20-1,many,TRBJ2-3,TRBD2,TGCAGTGCTAGAAAGGCGGGGGATGATACGCAGTATTTT,CSARKAGDDTQYF
TRBV18,NA,TRBJ2-5,NA,TGTGCCAGCTCACCTCCCGACCAGAAGACCCAGTACTTC,CASSPPDQKTQYF
TRBV5-1,many,TRBJ1-1,NA,TGCGCCAGCAGCCTCCCGGGCAGGAACACTGAAGCTTTCTTT,CASSLPGRNTEAFF
TRBV5-1,many,TRBJ2-7,NA,TGCGCCAGCAGCTCGAGAAGCGGCTACGAGCAGTACTTC,CASSSRSGYEQYF
TRBV6-6,NA,TRBJ2-3,NA,TGTGCCAGCAGTTACACCGGGATGGATACGCAGTATTTT,CASSYTGMDTQYF
TRBV5-1,NA,TRBJ1-5,NA,TGCGCCAGCAGCTTGTGGCTGGATCAGCCCCAGCATTTT,CASSLWLDQPQHF
TRBV20-1,many,TRBJ1-3,NA,TGCAGTGCTAGAGATCTGTCAGACGCCTCAAACACCATATATTTT,CSARDLSDASNTIYF
TRBV12-3/TRBV12-4,few,TRBJ1-5,NA,TGTGCCAGCAGTTTGGAGGGGACCAATCAGCCCCAGCATTTT,CASSLEGTNQPQHF
TRBV11-2,many,TRBJ1-2,NA,TGTGCCAGCAGCTTAGATCAGGGGAGCTATGGCTACACCTTC,CASSLDQGSYGYTF
TRBV4-1,NA,TRBJ1-5,NA,TGCGCCAGCAGCCCCTCCTGGGGTGGGGATCAGCCCCAGCATTTT,CASSPSWGGDQPQHF
TRBV11-2,few,TRBJ2-1,TRBD1,TGTGCCAGCAGCCCTATAGTGGGACAGGTCTACAATGAGCAGTTCTTC,CASSPIVGQVYNEQFF
TRBV18,NA,TRBJ2-1,NA,TGTGCCAGCTCACCACCGGCAAGCCCCTACAATGAGCAGTTCTTC,CASSPPASPYNEQFF
TRBV12-3/TRBV12-4,NA,TRBJ1-1,NA,TGTGCCAGCACCTCGGGGGGTTTGAACACTGAAGCTTTCTTT,CASTSGGLNTEAFF
TRBV4-1,few,TRBJ2-1,TRBD2,TGCGCCAGCAGCCAAGCCTATGGACTAGCGGGCGATGAGCAGTTCTTC,CASSQAYGLAGDEQFF
TRBV7-2,many,TRBJ2-5,TRBD1,TGTGCCAGCAGCTTACCGACAGGGGGCTTAGAGACCCAGTACTTC,CASSLPTGGLETQYF
TRBV6-2/TRBV6-3,NA,TRBJ2-5,TRBD2,TGTGCCAGCAGTCTACTACCTAGCGGGGGCCTCCAAGAGACCCAGTACTTC,CASSLLPSGGLQETQYF
TRBV4-2,many,TRBJ2-1,NA,TGTGCCAGCAGCCAAGAGTTTCAGCAGCGGATCAGCTCCTACAATGAGCAGTTCTTC,CASSQEFQQRISSYNEQFF
TRBV19,many,TRBJ2-7,TRBD1,TGTGCCAGTAGCCCGGACAGGGGGCGAGAGTACGAGCAGTACTTC,CASSPDRGREYEQYF
TRBV7-3,few,TRBJ1-6,NA,TGTGCCAGCAGCACGGACGGGAGGAATTCACCCCTCCACTTT,CASSTDGRNSPLHF
TRBV7-2,few,TRBJ2-3,NA,TGTGCCAGCAGCCGGGACGTTGATACGCAGTATTTT,CASSRDVDTQYF
TRBV18,many,TRBJ2-4,NA,TGTGCCAGCAGTCCGGGACTAGCCAAAAACATTCAGTACTTC,CASSPGLAKNIQYF
TRBV20-1,NA,TRBJ1-1,NA,TGCAGTGCGAGGGGAGACAGTATGAACACTGAAGCTTTCTTT,CSARGDSMNTEAFF
TRBV7-2,few,TRBJ2-5,TRBD2,TGTGCCAGCAGCTCGACATCTAGCGGGCAAGAGACCCAGTACTTC,CASSSTSSGQETQYF